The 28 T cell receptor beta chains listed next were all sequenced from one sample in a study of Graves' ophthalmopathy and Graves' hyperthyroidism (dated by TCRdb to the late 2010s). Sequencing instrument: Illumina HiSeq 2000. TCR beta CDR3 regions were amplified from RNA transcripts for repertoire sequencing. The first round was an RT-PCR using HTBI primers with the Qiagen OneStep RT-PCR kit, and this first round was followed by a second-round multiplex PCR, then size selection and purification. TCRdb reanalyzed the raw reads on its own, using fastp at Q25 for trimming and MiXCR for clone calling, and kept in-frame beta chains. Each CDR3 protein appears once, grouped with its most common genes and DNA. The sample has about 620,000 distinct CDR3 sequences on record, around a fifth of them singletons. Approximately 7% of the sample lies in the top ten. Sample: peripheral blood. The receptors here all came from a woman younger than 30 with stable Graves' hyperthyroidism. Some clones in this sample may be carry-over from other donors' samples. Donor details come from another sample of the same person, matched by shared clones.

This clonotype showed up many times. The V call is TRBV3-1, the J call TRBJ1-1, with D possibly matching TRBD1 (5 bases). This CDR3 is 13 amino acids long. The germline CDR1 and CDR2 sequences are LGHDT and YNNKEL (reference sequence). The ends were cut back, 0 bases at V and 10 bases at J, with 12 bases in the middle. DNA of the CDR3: TGTGCCAGCAGCCAAGATCCGGGGCGGGCAGCTTTCTTT. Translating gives CASSQDPGRAAFF.

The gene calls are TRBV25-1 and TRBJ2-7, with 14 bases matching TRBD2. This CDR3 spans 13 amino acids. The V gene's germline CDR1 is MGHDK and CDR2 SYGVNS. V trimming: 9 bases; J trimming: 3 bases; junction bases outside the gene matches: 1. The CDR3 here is CASGTSGSYEQYF. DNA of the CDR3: TGTGCCAGTGGGACTAGCGGGAGCTACGAGCAGTACTTC.

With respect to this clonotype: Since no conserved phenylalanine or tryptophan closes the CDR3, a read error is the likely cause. The CDR3, as DNA: TGTGCCAGCAGTTTAAGGGTGGGGACTGAAGCTTTCCTT. Translation: CASSLRVGTEAFL. The V and J genes are TRBV27 and TRBJ1-1; D not resolved. Per germline, CDR1 MNHEY and CDR2 SMNVEV (reference sequence). V lost 2 bases to trimming and J lost 5 bases, with 9 bases between them. The CDR3 consists of 13 residues.

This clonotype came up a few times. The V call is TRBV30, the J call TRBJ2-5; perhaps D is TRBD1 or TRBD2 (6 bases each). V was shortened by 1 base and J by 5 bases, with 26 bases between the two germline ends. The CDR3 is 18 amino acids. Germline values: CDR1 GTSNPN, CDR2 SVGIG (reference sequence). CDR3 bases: TGTGCCTGGAGTGAAATAGCCCCTCTGTTGGGGGGCTCTGAGACCCAGTACTTC. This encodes CAWSEIAPLLGGSETQYF. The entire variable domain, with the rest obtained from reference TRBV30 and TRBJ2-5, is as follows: SQTIHQWPATLVQPVGSPLSLECTVEGTSNPNLYWYRQAAGRGLQLLFYSVGIGQISSEVPQNLSASRPQDRQFILSSKKLLLSDSGFYLCAWSEIAPLLGGSETQYFGPGTRLLVL.

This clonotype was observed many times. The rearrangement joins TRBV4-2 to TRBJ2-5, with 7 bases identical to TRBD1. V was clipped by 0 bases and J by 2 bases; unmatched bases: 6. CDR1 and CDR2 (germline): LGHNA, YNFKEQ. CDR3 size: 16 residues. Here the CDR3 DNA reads TGTGCCAGCAGCCAAGAGACAGGGCGATTTCAAGAGACCCAGTACTTC. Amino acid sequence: CASSQETGRFQETQYF.

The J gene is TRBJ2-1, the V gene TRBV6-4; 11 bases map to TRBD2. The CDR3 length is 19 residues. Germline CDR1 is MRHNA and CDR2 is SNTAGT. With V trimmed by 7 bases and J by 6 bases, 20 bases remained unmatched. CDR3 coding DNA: TGTGCCAGCACCCAGACGGGACTAGCGGAACAGAACTTCTTCAATGAGCAGTTCTTC. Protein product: CASTQTGLAEQNFFNEQFF.

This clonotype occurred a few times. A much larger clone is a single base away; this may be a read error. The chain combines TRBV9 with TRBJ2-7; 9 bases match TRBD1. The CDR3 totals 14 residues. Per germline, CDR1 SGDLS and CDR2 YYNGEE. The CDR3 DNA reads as TGTACCAGCAGCGTAGAGGGACAGGGCTACGAGCAGTACTTC. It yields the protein CTSSVEGQGYEQYF. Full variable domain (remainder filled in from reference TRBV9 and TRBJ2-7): DSGVTQTPKHLITATGQRVTLRCSPRSGDLSVYWYQQSLDQGLQFLIQYYNGEERAKGNILERFSAQQFPDLHSELNLSSLELGDSALYFCTSSVEGQGYEQYFGPGTRLTVT.

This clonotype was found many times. CDR3 sequence reads: CSARDFTGGNYGYTF. The DNA for the CDR3 is TGCAGTGCTAGAGATTTTACAGGGGGCAACTATGGCTACACCTTC. V is TRBV20-1 and J is TRBJ1-2; 9 nucleotides line up with TRBD1. The CDR3 spans 15 residues. V shed 0 bases, J shed 2 bases, and the junction held 4 bases outside the gene matches. In germline, CDR1 is DFQATT, CDR2 SNEGSKA (reference sequence).

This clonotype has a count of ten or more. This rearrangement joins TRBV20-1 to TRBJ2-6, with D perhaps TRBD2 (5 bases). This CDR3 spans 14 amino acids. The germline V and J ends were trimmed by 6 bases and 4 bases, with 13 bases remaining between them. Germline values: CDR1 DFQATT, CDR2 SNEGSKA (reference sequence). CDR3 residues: CSAWVGAGANVLTF. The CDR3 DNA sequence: TGCAGTGCCTGGGTGGGAGCAGGGGCCAACGTCCTGACTTTC.

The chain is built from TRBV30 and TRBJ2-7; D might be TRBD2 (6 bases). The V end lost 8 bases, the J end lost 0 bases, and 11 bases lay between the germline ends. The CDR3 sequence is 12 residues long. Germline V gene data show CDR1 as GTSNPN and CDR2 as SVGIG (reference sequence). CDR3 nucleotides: TGTGCCCAAGGGGACTTCTCCTACGAGCAGTACTTC. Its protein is CAQGDFSYEQYF.

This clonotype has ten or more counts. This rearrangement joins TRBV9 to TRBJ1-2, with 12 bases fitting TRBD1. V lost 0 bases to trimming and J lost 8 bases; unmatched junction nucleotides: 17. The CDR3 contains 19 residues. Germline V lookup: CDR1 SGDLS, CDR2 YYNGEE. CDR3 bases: TGTGCCAGCAGCGTAGCTTCTACGTCGGGGACAGGGGGCGCTGAGGGCTACACCTTC. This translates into CASSVASTSGTGGAEGYTF.

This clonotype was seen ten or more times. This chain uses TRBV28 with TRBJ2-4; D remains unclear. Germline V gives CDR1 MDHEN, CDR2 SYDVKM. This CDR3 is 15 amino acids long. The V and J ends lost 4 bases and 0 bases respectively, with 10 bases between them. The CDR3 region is CASSSLLVAKNIQYF. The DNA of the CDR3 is TGTGCCAGCAGTTCACTTCTAGTAGCCAAAAACATTCAGTACTTC.

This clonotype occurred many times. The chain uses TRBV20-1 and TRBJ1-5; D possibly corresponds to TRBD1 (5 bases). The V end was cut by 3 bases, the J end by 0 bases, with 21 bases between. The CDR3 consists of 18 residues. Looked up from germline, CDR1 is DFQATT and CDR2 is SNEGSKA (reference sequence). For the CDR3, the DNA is TGCAGTGCTAGTAGTGTGCGGGGCGCTTCAGGTAGCAATCAGCCCCAGCATTTT. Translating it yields CSASSVRGASGSNQPQHF.

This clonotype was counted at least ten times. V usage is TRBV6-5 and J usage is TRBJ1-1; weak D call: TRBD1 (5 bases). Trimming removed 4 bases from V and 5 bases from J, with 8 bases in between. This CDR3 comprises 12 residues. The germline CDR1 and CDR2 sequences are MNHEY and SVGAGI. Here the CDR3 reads CASSWGGTEAFF. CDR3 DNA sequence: TGTGCCAGCAGTTGGGGGGGTACTGAAGCTTTCTTT.

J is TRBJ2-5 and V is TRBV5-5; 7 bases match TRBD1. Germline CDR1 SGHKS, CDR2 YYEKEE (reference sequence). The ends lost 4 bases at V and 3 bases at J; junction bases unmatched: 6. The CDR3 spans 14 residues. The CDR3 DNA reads TGTGCCAGCAGCCCGGGGACAGCTGAAGAGACCCAGTACTTC. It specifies CASSPGTAEETQYF.

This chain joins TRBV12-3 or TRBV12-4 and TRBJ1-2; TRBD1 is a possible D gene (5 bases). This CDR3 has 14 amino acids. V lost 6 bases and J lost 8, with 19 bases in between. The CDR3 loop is CASRSGRRVEGYTF. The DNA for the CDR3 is TGTGCCAGCAGGTCGGGACGGAGGGTAGAAGGCTACACCTTC.

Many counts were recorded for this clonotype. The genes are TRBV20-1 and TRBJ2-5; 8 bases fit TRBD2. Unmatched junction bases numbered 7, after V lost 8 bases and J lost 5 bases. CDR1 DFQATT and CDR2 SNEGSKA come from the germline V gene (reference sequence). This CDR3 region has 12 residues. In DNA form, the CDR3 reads TGCAGTCATACTAGCGGAGGGGAGACCCAGTACTTC. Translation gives CSHTSGGETQYF.

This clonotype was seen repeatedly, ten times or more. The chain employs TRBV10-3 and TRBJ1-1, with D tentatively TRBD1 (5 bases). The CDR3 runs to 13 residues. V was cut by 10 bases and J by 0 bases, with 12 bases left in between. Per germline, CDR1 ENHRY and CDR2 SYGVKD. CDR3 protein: CATKQAMNTEAFF. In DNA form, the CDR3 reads TGTGCCACTAAACAGGCCATGAACACTGAAGCTTTCTTT.

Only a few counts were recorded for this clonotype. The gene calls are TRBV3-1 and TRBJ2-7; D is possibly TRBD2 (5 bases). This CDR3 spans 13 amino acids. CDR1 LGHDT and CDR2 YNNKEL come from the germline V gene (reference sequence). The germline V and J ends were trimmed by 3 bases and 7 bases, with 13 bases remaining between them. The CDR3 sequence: CASSQVGASEQYF. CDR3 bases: TGTGCCAGCAGCCAGGTGGGAGCGAGTGAGCAGTACTTC.

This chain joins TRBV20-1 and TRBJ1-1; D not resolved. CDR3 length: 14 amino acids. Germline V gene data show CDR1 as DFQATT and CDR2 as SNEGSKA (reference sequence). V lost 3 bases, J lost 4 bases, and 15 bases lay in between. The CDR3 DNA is TGCAGTGCTAGGAAGGAGGGTTCGGGCACTGAAGCTTTCTTT. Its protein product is CSARKEGSGTEAFF.

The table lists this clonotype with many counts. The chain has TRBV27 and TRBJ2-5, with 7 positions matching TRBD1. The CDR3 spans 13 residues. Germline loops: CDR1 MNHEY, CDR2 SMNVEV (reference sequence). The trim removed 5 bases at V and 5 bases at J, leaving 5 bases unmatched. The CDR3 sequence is CASSTRGPETQYF. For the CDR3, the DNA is TGTGCCAGCAGTACAAGGGGGCCGGAGACCCAGTACTTC.

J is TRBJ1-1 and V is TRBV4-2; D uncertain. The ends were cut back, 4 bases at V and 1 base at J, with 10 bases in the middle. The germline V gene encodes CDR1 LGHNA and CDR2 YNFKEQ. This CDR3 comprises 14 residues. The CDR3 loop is CASSRDHGNTEAFF. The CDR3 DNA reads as TGTGCCAGCAGCCGGGATCACGGGAACACTGAAGCTTTCTTT.

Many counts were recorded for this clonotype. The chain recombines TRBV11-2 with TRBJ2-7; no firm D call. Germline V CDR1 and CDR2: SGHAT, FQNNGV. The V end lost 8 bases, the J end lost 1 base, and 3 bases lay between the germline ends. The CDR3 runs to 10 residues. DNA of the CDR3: TGTGCCAGCGAATCCTACGAGCAGTACTTC. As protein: CASESYEQYF.

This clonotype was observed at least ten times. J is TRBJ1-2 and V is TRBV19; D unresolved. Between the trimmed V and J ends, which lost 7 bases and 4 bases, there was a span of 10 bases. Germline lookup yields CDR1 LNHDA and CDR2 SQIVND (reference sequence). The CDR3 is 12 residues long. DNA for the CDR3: TGTGCCAGTACGGGCAGCCTCTATGGCTACACCTTC. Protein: CASTGSLYGYTF.

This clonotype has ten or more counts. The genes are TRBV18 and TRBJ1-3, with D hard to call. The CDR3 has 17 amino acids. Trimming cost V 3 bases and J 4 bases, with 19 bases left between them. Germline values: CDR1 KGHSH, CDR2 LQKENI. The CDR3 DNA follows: TGTGCCAGCTCACCCACGGTCCGGTTGACCCTCGGAAACACCATATATTTT. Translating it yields CASSPTVRLTLGNTIYF.

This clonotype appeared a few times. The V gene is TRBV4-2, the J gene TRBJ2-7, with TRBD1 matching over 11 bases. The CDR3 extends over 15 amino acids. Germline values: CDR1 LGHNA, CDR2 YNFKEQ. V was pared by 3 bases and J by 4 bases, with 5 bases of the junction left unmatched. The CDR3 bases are TGTGCCAGCAGCCACCTGGGACAGGGGGTGTACGAGCAGTACTTC. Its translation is CASSHLGQGVYEQYF.

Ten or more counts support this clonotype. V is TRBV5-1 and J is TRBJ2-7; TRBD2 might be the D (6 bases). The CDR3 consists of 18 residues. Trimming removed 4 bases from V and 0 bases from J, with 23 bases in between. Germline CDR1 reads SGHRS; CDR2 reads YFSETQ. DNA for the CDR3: TGCGCCAGCAGCAGAACCGCCGGGACTTCAACTTCCTCCTACGAGCAGTACTTC. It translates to CASSRTAGTSTSSYEQYF.

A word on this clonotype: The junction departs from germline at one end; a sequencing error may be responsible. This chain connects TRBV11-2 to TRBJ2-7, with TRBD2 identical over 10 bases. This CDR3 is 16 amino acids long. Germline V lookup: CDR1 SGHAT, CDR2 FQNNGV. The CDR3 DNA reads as TGTGCCAGCAGCCCAATGATGAGCGGGGGGGCCTATGAGCAGTACTTC. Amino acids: CASSPMMSGGAYEQYF.